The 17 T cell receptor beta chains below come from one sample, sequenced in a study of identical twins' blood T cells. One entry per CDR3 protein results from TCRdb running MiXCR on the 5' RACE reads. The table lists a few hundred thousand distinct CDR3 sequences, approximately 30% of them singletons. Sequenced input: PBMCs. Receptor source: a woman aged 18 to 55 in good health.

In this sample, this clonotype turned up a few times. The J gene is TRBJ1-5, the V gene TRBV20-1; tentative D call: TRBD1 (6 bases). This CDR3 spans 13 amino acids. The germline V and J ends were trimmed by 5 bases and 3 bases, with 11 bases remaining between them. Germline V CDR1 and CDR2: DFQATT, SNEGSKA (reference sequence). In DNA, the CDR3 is TGCAGTGCTCTCGGGACATTCAATCAGCCCCAGCATTTT. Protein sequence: CSALGTFNQPQHF.

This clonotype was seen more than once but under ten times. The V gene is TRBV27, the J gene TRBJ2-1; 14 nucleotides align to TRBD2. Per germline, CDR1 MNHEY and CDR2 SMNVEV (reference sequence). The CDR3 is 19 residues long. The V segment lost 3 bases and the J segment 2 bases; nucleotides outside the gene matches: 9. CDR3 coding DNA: TGTGCCAGCAGTTTCCTGACTAGCGGGAGGGGGATAACCTACAATGAGCAGTTCTTC. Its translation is CASSFLTSGRGITYNEQFF.

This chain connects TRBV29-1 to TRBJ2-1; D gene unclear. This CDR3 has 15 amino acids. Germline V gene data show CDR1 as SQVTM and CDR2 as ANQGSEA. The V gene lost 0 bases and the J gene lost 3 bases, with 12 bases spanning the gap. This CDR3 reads CSVEDRQEGYNEQFF. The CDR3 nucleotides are TGCAGCGTTGAAGATAGGCAGGAAGGCTACAATGAGCAGTTCTTC.

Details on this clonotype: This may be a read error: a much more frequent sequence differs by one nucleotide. The CDR3 DNA follows: TGTGCCAGCAGATTAATTAGCGGGAGTAGTCATGAGGAGTTCTTC. Protein product: CASRLISGSSHEEFF. The V and J genes are TRBV5-6 and TRBJ2-1, with 9 bases lining up with TRBD2. CDR3 length: 15 residues. In germline, CDR1 is SGHDT, CDR2 YYEEEE.

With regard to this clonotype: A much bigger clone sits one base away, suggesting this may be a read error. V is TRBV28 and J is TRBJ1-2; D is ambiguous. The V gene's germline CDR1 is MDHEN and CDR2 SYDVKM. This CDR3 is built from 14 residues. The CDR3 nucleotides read TGTGCCAGCAGTTTTTCCCCCCGGCGCTATGGCTACGCCTTC. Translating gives CASSFSPRRYGYAF.

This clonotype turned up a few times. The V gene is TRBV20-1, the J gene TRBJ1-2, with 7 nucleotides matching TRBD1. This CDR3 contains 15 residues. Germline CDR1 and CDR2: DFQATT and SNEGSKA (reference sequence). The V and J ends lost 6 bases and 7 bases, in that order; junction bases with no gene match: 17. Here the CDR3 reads CSALRTGTGGGGYTF. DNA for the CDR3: TGCAGTGCCCTTAGGACAGGTACCGGGGGAGGTGGCTACACCTTC.

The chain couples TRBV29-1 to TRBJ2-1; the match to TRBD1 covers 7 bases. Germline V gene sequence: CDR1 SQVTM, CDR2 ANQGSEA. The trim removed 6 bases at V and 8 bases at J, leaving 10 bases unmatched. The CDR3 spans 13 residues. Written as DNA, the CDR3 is TGCAGCGTGGACAGGTCTTTCTTCGATGAGCAGTTCTTC. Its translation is CSVDRSFFDEQFF.

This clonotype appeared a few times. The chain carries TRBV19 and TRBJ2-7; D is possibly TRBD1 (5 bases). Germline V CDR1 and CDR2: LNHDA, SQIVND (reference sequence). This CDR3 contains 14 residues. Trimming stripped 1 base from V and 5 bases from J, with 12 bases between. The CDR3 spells CASSIAPTVHEQYF. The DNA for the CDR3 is TGTGCCAGTAGTATAGCCCCGACAGTCCACGAGCAGTACTTC. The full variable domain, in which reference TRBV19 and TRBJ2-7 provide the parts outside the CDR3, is DGGITQSPKYLFRKEGQNVTLSCEQNLNHDAMYWYRQDPGQGLRLIYYSQIVNDFQKGDIAEGYSVSREKKESFPLTVTSAQKNPTAFYLCASSIAPTVHEQYFGPGTRLTVT.

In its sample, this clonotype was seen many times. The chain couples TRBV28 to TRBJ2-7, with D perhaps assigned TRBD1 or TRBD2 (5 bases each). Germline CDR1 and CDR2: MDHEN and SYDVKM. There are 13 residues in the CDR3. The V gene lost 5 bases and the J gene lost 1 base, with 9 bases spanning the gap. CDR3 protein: CASSEGPSYEQYF. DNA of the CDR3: TGTGCCAGCAGTGAGGGGCCGTCCTACGAGCAGTACTTC.

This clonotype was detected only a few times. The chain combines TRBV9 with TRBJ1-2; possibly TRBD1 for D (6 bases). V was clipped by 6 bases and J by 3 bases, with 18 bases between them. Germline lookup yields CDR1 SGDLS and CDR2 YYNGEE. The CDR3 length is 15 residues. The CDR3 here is CASTPVAGAYYGYTF. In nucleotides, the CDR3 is TGTGCCAGCACCCCCGTTGCGGGGGCGTACTATGGCTACACCTTC.

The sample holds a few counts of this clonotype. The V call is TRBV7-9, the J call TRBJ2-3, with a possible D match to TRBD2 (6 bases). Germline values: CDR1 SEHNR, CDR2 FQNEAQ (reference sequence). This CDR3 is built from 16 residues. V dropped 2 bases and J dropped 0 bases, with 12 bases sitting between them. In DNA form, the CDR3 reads TGTGCCAGCAGCTTATGGGTGGGGACTAGCACAGATACGCAGTATTTT. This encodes CASSLWVGTSTDTQYF. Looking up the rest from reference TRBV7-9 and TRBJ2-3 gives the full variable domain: DTGVSQNPRHKITKRGQNVTFRCDPISEHNRLYWYRQTLGQGPEFLTYFQNEAQLEKSRLLSDRFSAERPKGSFSTLEIQRTEQGDSAMYLCASSLWVGTSTDTQYFGPGTRLTVL.

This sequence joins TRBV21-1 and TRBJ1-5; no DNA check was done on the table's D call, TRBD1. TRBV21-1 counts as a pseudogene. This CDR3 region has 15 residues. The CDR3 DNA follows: TGTGCCAGCAGCAAAGCGACAGGAACCGATCAGCCCCAGCATTTT. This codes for CASSKATGTDQPQHF.

CDR3 in DNA: TGCAGCGTTGAAGATCCCGTTTCCCCCGAGCAGTACTTC. This sequence encodes CSVEDPVSPEQYF. The rearrangement links TRBV29-1 to TRBJ2-7; D call uncertain. The germline V gene encodes CDR1 SQVTM and CDR2 ANQGSEA. The CDR3 runs 13 residues. With 0 bases removed from V and 6 bases from J, the gap between germline ends came to 12 bases.

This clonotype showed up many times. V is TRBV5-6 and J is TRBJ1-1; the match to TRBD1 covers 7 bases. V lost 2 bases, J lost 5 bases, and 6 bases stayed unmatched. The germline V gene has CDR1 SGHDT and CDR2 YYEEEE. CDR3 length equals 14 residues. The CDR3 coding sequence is TGTGCCAGCAGCTTTTCATCAGGGGGAACTGAAGCTTTCTTT. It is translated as CASSFSSGGTEAFF.

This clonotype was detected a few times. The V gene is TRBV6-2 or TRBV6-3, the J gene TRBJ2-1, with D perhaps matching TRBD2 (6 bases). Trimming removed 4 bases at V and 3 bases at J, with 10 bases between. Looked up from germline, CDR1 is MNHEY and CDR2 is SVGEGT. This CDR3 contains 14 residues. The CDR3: CASSSAGFYNEQFF. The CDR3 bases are TGTGCCAGCAGTTCCGCGGGATTCTACAATGAGCAGTTCTTC.

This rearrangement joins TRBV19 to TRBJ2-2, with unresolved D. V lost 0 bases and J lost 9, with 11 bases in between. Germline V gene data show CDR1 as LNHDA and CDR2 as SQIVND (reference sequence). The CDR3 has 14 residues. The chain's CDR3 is CASSIDHGLRELFF. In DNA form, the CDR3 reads TGTGCCAGTAGTATAGATCACGGGCTCAGGGAGCTGTTTTTT.

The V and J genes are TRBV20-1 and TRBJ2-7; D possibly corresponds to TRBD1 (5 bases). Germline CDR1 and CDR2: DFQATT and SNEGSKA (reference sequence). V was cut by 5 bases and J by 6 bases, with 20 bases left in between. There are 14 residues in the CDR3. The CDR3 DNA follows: TGCAGTGCTCCCGTGGGATGGCAGGGTGGCGAGCAGTACTTC. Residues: CSAPVGWQGGEQYF.